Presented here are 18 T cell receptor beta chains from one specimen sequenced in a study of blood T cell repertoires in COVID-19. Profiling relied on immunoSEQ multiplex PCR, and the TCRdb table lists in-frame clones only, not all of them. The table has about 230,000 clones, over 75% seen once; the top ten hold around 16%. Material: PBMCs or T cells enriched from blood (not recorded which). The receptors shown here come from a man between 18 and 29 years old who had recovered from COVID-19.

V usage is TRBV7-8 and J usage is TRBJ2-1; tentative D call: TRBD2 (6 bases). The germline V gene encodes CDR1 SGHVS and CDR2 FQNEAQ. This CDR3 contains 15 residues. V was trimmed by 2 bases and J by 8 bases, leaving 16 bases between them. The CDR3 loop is CASSLRRDLSHEQFF. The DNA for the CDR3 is TGTGCCAGCAGCTTAAGGAGGGACCTCTCGCATGAGCAGTTCTTC.

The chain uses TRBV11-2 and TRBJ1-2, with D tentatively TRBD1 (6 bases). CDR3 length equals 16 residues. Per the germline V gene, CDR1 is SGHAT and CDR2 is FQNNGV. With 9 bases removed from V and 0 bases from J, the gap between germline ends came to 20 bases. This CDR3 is CASYSPRTVSNYGYTF. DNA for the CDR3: TGTGCCAGTTATTCCCCCCGGACAGTGTCTAACTATGGCTACACCTTC.

CDR3 protein: CASRPAGSGVTGELFF. The CDR3 DNA sequence: TGTGCCAGTAGACCAGCGGGGTCTGGTGTAACCGGGGAGCTGTTTTTT. The rearrangement joins TRBV19 to TRBJ2-2, with 7 bases fitting TRBD2. The CDR3 has 16 amino acids. V lost 6 bases to trimming and J lost 5 bases; unmatched junction nucleotides: 12. The germline V gene has CDR1 LNHDA and CDR2 SQIVND (reference sequence).

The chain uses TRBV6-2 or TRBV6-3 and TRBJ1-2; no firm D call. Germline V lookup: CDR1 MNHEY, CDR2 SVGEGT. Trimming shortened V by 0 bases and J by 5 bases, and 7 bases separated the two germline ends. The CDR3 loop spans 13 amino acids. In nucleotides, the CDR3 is TGTGCCAGCAGTTACTCCAGATCTTATGGCTACACCTTC. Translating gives CASSYSRSYGYTF.

This chain's CDR3 is CAWSVGTNNSPLHF. The CDR3 nucleotides read TGTGCCTGGAGTGTGGGGACAAATAATTCACCCCTCCACTTT. The chain has TRBV30 and TRBJ1-6; maybe TRBD1 (6 bases). Germline CDR1 is GTSNPN and CDR2 is SVGIG (reference sequence). This CDR3 comprises 14 residues. The germline V and J ends were trimmed by 0 bases and 5 bases, with 8 bases remaining between them.

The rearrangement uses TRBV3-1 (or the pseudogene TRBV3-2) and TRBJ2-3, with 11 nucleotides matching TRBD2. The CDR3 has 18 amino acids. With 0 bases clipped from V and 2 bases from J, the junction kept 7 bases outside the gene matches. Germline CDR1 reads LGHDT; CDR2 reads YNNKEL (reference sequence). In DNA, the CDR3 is TGTGCCAGCAGCCAAGATCCTAGCGGGGGGTCGCTCACAGATACGCAGTATTTT. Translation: CASSQDPSGGSLTDTQYF.

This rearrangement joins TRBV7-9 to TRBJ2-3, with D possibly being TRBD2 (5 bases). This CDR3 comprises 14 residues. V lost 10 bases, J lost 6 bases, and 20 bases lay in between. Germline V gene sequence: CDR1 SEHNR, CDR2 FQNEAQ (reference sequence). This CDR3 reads CATRSGPSPDTQYF. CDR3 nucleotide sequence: TGTGCCACAAGAAGCGGTCCCTCCCCGGATACGCAGTATTTT.

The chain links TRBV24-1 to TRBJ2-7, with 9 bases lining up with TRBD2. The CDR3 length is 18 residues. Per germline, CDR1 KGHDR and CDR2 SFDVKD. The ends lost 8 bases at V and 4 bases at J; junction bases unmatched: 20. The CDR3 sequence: CATKGFKEASGKVYEQYF. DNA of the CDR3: TGTGCCACCAAGGGGTTTAAAGAGGCTAGCGGGAAAGTATACGAGCAGTACTTC.

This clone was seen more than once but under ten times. CDR3 residues: CATARGTSGRGGETQYF. CDR3 coding DNA: TGTGCCACCGCGCGTGGGACTAGCGGGAGAGGAGGAGAGACCCAGTACTTC. V usage is TRBV24-1 and J usage is TRBJ2-5, with 14 bases lining up with TRBD2. V trimming: 9 bases; J trimming: 4 bases; junction bases outside the gene matches: 12. The CDR3 has 17 amino acids. The germline CDR1 and CDR2 sequences are KGHDR and SFDVKD.

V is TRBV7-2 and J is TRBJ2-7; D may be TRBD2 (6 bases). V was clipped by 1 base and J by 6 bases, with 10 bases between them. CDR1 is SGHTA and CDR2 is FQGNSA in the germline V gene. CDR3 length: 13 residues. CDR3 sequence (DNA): TGTGCCAGCAGCTTAGGGGGGGTCGGCGAGCAGTACTTC. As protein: CASSLGGVGEQYF.

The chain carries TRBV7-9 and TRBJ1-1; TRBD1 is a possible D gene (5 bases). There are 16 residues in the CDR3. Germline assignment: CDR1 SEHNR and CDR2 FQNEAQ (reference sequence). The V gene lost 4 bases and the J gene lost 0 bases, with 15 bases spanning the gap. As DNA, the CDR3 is TGTGCCAGCAGCTCCCCACATGACAGCATGAACACTGAAGCTTTCTTT. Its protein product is CASSSPHDSMNTEAFF.

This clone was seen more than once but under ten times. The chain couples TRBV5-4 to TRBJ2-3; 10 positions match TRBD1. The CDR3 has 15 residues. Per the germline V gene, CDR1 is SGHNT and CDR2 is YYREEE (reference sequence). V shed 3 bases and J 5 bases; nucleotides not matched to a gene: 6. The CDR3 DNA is TGTGCCAGCAGCTCGACAGGGGGCGCCAGAGATACGCAGTATTTT. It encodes CASSSTGGARDTQYF. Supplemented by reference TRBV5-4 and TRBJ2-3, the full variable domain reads ETGVTQSPTHLIKTRGQQVTLRCSSQSGHNTVSWYQQALGQGPQFIFQYYREEENGRGNFPPRFSGLQFPNYSSELNVNALELDDSALYLCASSSTGGARDTQYFGPGTRLTVL.

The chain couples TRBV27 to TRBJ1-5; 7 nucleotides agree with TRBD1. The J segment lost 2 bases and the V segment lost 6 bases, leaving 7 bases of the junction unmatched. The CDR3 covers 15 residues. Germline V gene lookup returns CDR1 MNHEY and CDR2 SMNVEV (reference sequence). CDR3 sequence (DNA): TGTGCCAGCAGGAGAAACGGACAGGGCAATCAGCCCCAGCATTTT. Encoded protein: CASRRNGQGNQPQHF.

The chain's CDR3 is CASSTGLNTGELFF. As DNA, the CDR3 is TGTGCCAGCAGCACGGGACTCAACACCGGGGAGCTGTTTTTT. This chain links TRBV7-9 with TRBJ2-2, with a possible D match to TRBD2 (6 bases). V lost 5 bases and J lost 2, with 9 bases in between. The CDR3 is 14 residues long. Germline CDR1 is SEHNR and CDR2 is FQNEAQ (reference sequence). The complete variable domain, with remaining parts taken from reference TRBV7-9 and TRBJ2-2, reads DTGVSQNPRHKITKRGQNVTFRCDPISEHNRLYWYRQTLGQGPEFLTYFQNEAQLEKSRLLSDRFSAERPKGSFSTLEIQRTEQGDSAMYLCASSTGLNTGELFFGEGSRLTVL.

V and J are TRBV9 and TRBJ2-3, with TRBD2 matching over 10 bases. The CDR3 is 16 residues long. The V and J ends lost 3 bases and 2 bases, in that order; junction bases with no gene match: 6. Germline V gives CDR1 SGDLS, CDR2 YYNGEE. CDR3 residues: CASSAISGRATDTQYF. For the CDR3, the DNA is TGTGCCAGCAGCGCTATCAGCGGGAGGGCCACAGATACGCAGTATTTT.

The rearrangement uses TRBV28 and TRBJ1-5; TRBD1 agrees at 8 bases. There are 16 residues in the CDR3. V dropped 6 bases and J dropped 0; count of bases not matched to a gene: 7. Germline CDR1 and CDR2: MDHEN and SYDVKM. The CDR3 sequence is CASSPATGVSNQPQHF. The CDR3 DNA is TGTGCCAGCAGCCCCGCGACAGGGGTTAGCAATCAGCCCCAGCATTTT.

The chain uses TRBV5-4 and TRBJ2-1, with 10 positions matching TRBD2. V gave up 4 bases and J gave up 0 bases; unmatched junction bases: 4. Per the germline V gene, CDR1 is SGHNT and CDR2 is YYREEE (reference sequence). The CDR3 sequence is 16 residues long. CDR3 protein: CASSPGTSDSYNEQFF. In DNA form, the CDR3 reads TGTGCCAGCAGCCCCGGGACTAGCGACTCCTACAATGAGCAGTTCTTC.

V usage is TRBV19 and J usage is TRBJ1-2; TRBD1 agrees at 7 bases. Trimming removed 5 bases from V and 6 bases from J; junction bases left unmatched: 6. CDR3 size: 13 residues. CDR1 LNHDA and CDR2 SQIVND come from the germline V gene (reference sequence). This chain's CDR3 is CASSAQGRDGYTF. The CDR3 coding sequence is TGTGCCAGTAGTGCACAGGGGCGGGATGGCTACACCTTC.